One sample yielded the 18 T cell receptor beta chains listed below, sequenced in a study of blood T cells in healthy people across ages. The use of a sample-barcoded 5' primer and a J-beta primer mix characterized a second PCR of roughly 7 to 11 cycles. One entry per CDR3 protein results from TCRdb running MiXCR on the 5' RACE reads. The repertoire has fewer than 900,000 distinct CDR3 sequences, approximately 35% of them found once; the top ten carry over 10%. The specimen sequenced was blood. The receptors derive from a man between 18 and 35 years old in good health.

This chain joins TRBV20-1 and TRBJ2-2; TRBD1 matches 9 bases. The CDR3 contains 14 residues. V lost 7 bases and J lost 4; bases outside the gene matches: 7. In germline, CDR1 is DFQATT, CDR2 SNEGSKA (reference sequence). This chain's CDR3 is CSEGDRVFTGELFF. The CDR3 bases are TGCAGTGAGGGGGACAGGGTCTTCACCGGGGAGCTGTTTTTT.

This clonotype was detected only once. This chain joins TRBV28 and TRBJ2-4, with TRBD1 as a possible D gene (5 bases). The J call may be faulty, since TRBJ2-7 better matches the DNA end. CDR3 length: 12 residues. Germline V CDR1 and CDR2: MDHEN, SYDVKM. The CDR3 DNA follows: TGTGCCAGCAAGCGACAGCCGGCCGAGCAGTACTTC. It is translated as CASKRQPAEQYF.

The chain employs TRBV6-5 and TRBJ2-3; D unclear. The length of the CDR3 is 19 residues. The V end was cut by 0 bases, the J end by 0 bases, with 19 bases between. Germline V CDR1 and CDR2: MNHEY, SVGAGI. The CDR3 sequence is CASSYSLASRTPSTDTQYF. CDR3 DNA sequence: TGTGCCAGCAGTTACTCGTTGGCTAGTCGTACTCCTAGCACAGATACGCAGTATTTT.

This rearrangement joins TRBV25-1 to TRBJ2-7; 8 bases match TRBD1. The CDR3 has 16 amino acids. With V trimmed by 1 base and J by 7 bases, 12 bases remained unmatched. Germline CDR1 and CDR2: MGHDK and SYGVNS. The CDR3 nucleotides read TGTGCCAGCAGTGAATTTGGTCAGGGGGCCTACAATGAGCAGTACTTC. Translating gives CASSEFGQGAYNEQYF.

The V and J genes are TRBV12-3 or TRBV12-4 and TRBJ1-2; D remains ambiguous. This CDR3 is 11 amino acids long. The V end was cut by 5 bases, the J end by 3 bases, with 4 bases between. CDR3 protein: CASSPHYGYTF. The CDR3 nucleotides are TGTGCCAGCAGTCCTCACTATGGCTACACCTTC.

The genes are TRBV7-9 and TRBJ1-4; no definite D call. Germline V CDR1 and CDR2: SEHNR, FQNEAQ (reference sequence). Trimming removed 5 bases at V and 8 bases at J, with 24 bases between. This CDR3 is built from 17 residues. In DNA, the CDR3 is TGTGCCAGCAGCCCCTCGGCGAGGAGGGCGTGGGGAGAAAAACTGTTTTTT. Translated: CASSPSARRAWGEKLFF. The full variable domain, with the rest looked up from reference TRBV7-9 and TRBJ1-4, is DTGVSQNPRHKITKRGQNVTFRCDPISEHNRLYWYRQTLGQGPEFLTYFQNEAQLEKSRLLSDRFSAERPKGSFSTLEIQRTEQGDSAMYLCASSPSARRAWGEKLFFGSGTQLSVL.

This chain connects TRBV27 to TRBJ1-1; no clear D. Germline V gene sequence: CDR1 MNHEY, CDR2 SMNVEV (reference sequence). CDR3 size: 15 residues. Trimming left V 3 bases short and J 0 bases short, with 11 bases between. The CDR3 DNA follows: TGTGCCAGCAGTTTCGTTGGAGGGATGAACACTGAAGCTTTCTTT. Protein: CASSFVGGMNTEAFF.

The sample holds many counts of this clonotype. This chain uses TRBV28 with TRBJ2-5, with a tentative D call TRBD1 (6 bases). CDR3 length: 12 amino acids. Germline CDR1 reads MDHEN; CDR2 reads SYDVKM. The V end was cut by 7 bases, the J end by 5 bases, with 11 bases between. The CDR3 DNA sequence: TGTGCCAGCAAAAGGGGGACGGAGACCCAGTACTTC. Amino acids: CASKRGTETQYF.

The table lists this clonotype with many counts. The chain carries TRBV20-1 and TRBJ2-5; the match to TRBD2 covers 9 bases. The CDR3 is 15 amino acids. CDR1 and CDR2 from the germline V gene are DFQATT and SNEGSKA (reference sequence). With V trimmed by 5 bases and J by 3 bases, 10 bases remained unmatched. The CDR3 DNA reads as TGCAGTGCTCCCAACCCCGGGACTAGCAAAGAGACCCAGTACTTC. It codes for CSAPNPGTSKETQYF.

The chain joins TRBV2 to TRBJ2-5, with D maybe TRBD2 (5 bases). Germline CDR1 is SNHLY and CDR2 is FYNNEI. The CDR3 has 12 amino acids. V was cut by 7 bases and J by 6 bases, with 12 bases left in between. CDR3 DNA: TGTGCCAGCAACGGGATGTTAAAGACCCAGTACTTC. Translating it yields CASNGMLKTQYF. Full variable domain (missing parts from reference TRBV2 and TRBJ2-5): EPEVTQTPSHQVTQMGQEVILRCVPISNHLYFYWYRQILGQKVEFLVSFYNNEISEKSEIFDDQFSVERPDGSNFTLKIRSTKLEDSAMYFCASNGMLKTQYFGPGTRLLVL.

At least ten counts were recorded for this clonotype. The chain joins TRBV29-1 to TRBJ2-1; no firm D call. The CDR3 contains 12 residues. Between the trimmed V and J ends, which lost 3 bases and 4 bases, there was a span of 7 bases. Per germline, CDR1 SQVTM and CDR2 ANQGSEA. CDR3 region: CSVEKRYNEQFF. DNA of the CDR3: TGCAGCGTTGAGAAGCGATACAATGAGCAGTTCTTC.

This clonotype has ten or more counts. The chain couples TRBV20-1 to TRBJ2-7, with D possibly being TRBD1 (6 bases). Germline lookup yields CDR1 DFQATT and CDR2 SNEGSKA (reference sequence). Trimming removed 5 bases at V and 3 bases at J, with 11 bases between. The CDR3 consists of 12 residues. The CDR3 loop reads CSASRGGYEQYF. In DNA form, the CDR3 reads TGCAGTGCTTCCAGGGGTGGCTACGAGCAGTACTTC.

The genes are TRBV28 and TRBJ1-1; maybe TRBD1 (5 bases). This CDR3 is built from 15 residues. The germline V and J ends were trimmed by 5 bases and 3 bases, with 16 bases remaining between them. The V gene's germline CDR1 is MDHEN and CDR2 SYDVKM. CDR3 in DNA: TGTGCCAGCAGTCCCGGTGGGGGGTGGCACACTGAAGCTTTCTTT. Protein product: CASSPGGGWHTEAFF. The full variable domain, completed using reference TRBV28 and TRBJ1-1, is DVKVTQSSRYLVKRTGEKVFLECVQDMDHENMFWYRQDPGLGLRLIYFSYDVKMKEKGDIPEGYSVSREKKERFSLILESASTNQTSMYLCASSPGGGWHTEAFFGQGTRLTVV.

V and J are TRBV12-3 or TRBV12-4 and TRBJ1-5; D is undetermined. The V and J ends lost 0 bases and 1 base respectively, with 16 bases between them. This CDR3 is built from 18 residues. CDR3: CASSLAAQYRLSNQPQHF. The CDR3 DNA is TGTGCCAGCAGTTTAGCGGCGCAATACCGGCTAAGCAATCAGCCCCAGCATTTT.

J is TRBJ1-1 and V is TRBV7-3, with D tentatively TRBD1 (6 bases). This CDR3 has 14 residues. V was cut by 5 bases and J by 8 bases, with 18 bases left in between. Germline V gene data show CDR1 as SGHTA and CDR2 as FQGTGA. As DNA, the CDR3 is TGTGCCAGCAGCCGCGGGGAAGGACAGACCGAAGCTTTCTTT. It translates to CASSRGEGQTEAFF.

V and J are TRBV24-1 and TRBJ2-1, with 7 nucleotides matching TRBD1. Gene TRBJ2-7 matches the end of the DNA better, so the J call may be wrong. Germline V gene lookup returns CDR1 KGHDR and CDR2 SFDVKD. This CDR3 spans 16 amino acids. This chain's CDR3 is CATSDSGGRLDNEQYF. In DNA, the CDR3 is TGTGCCACCAGTGACTCAGGGGGACGCTTAGACAATGAGCAGTACTTC.

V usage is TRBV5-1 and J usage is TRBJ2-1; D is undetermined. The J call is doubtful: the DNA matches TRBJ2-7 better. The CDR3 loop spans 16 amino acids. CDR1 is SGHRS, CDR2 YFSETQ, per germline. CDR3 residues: CASSLETPLSYNEQYF. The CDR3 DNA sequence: TGCGCCAGCAGCTTGGAGACTCCCCTCTCCTACAATGAGCAGTACTTC.

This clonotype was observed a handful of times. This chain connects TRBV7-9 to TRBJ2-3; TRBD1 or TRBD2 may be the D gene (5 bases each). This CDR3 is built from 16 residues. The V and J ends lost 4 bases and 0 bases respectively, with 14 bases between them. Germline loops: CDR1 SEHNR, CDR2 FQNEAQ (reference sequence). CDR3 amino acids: CASSYRMRASTDTQYF. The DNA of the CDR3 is TGTGCCAGCAGCTACAGGATGCGGGCTAGCACAGATACGCAGTATTTT.